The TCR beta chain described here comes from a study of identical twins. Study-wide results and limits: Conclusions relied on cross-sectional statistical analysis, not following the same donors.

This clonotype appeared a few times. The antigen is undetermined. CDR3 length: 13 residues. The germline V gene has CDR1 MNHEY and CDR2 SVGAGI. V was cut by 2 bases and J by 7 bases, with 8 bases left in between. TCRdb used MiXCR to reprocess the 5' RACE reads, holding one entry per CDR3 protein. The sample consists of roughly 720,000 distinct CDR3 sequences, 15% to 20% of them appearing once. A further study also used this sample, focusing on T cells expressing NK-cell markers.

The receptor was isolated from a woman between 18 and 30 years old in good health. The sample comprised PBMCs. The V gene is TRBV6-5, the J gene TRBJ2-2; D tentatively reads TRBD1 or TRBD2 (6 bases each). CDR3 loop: CASSYEGGGELFF. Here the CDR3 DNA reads TGTGCCAGCAGTTACGAGGGGGGCGGGGAGCTGTTTTTT.